These 32 T cell receptor beta chains came from one sample sequenced in a study of cytomegalovirus exposure and HLA in healthy donors. The PCR employed 60 Vbeta primers together with 13 Jbeta primers. Method: immunoSEQ multiplex PCR; TCRdb's copy keeps in-frame clones and lacks some. The data show 65,000 to 100,000 clones, roughly 80% seen once. The specimen sequenced was PBMCs. The receptors stem from a man between 35 and 55 years old in good health and CMV-seronegative.

The rearrangement joins TRBV6-5 to TRBJ1-4; possible D gene TRBD1, 6 bases. V lost 8 bases to trimming and J lost 10 bases, with 20 bases between them. The CDR3 is 14 amino acids. Germline V gene sequence: CDR1 MNHEY, CDR2 SVGAGI. The CDR3, as DNA: TGTGCCAGCCGCCAGGGGCAGGGGACGCGAAAACTGTTTTTT. Translated: CASRQGQGTRKLFF.

CDR3 nucleotide sequence: TGTGCCAGCAGGGGAGGGGGAGCGAACACCGGGGAGCTGTTTTTT. Translating gives CASRGGGANTGELFF. The rearrangement links TRBV28 to TRBJ2-2; tentatively, D is TRBD2 (7 bases). Trimming pared 6 bases from V and 0 bases from J, leaving 11 bases between. Germline V gene lookup returns CDR1 MDHEN and CDR2 SYDVKM. The CDR3 spans 15 residues.

V gene TRBV6-1 combines with J gene TRBJ2-5; a possible D gene is TRBD2 (6 bases). The V and J ends lost 1 base and 5 bases respectively, with 14 bases between them. CDR1 MNHNS and CDR2 SASEGT come from the germline V gene. The CDR3 is 15 residues long. Here the CDR3 DNA reads TGTGCCAGCAGTGAAGAGACCGGGAGAGGGGAGACCCAGTACTTC. Translation: CASSEETGRGETQYF.

This clone showed up just a few times. The gene calls are TRBV4-1 and TRBJ1-2, with D tentatively TRBD1 (5 bases). CDR1 and CDR2 from the germline V gene are MGHRA and YSYEKL. This CDR3 is built from 18 residues. Deletions cut 1 base from V and 8 bases from J, with 26 bases between. This CDR3 reads CASSQAVAGLGLIGGYTF. The CDR3 nucleotides are TGCGCCAGCAGCCAAGCAGTGGCAGGGTTGGGCCTAATCGGGGGCTACACCTTC.

V is TRBV28 and J is TRBJ1-4, with 7 bases lining up with TRBD1. This CDR3 has 15 residues. With V trimmed by 1 base and J by 3 bases, 2 bases remained unmatched. In germline, CDR1 is MDHEN, CDR2 SYDVKM. The CDR3 DNA is TGTGCCAGCAGTTTATCGGGACAGTCTAATGAAAAACTGTTTTTT. It yields the protein CASSLSGQSNEKLFF.

The chain is built from TRBV5-1 and TRBJ1-1; 9 bases agree with TRBD1. This CDR3 is 18 amino acids long. V was clipped by 0 bases and J by 0 bases; unmatched bases: 9. Looked up from germline, CDR1 is SGHRS and CDR2 is YFSETQ. The CDR3 DNA reads as TGCGCCAGCAGCTTGGTCGGGACAGGGCGGGGAATGAACACTGAAGCTTTCTTT. This gives the protein CASSLVGTGRGMNTEAFF.

The genes are TRBV30 and TRBJ1-3, with TRBD1 as a possible D gene (6 bases). The CDR3 totals 18 residues. Trimming took off 0 bases at V and 0 bases at J, with 18 bases between the two ends. Germline V gene data show CDR1 as GTSNPN and CDR2 as SVGIG (reference sequence). In DNA, the CDR3 is TGTGCCTGGAGTGTACCCGGACAGAGACGGATCTCTGGAAACACCATATATTTT. Encoded protein: CAWSVPGQRRISGNTIYF.

This clone has just a few counts. The same CDR3 is also encoded by other DNA sequences in this sample. The genes are TRBV4-3 and TRBJ2-7; TRBD1 matches at 8 bases. CDR3 length equals 16 residues. V lost 0 bases, J lost 0 bases, and 4 bases stayed unmatched. From germline, CDR1 is LGHNA and CDR2 YSLEER. The CDR3 here is CASSQDRTGGSYEQYF. The CDR3 DNA sequence: TGCGCCAGCAGCCAAGATCGAACAGGGGGCTCCTACGAGCAGTACTTC.

The chain joins TRBV7-3 to TRBJ2-5, with D maybe TRBD2 (5 bases). CDR3 length: 13 amino acids. The germline gives CDR1 SGHTA, CDR2 FQGTGA. V was pared by 5 bases and J by 5 bases, with 12 bases between. The CDR3 nucleotides read TGTGCCAGCAGCACCGACCGAGGGGAGACCCAGTACTTC. Its translation is CASSTDRGETQYF.

This rearrangement joins TRBV10-3 to TRBJ2-1; D gene unclear. CDR1 ENHRY and CDR2 SYGVKD come from the germline V gene. This CDR3 is 12 amino acids long. Deletions cut 7 bases from V and 5 bases from J, with 9 bases between. The CDR3 DNA follows: TGTGCCATCATCGGCAGGAACAATGAGCAGTTCTTC. It is translated as CAIIGRNNEQFF.

The V gene is TRBV6-5, the J gene TRBJ1-2; tentative D call: TRBD1 (6 bases). In germline, CDR1 is MNHEY, CDR2 SVGAGI. The CDR3 has 13 residues. V was trimmed by 5 bases and J by 6 bases, leaving 13 bases between them. CDR3: CASSRDTLNGYTF. For the CDR3, the DNA is TGTGCCAGCAGTAGGGACACCCTCAATGGCTACACCTTC.

DNA of the CDR3: TGTGCCAGCAGCGGGACTAGAACAGATACGCAGTATTTT. Amino acids: CASSGTRTDTQYF. The rearrangement joins TRBV7-2 to TRBJ2-3; 8 bases agree with TRBD2. Germline V gene sequence: CDR1 SGHTA, CDR2 FQGNSA. The J segment lost 3 bases and the V segment lost 5 bases, leaving 1 base of the junction unmatched. This CDR3 comprises 13 residues.

V usage is TRBV18 and J usage is TRBJ1-6, with D maybe TRBD1 (6 bases). V gave up 4 bases and J gave up 10 bases, with 17 bases separating them. This CDR3 spans 15 amino acids. The germline CDR1 and CDR2 sequences are KGHSH and LQKENI. CDR3 bases: TGTGCCAGCTCACGAGGTGGGGGGGCAGGATCACCCCTCCACTTT. The encoded protein is CASSRGGGAGSPLHF.

The chain uses TRBV7-9 and TRBJ2-3; TRBD2 aligns across 9 bases. V shed 6 bases and J 4 bases; nucleotides not matched to a gene: 5. The CDR3 loop spans 14 amino acids. Germline-derived CDR1 and CDR2 are SEHNR and FQNEAQ (reference sequence). The CDR3, as DNA: TGTGCCAGCAGACGTTCTAGCGGGGCAGATACGCAGTATTTT. Encoded protein: CASRRSSGADTQYF.

This chain links TRBV7-6 with TRBJ2-7; TRBD1 matches at 8 bases. The ends lost 3 bases at V and 4 bases at J; junction bases unmatched: 8. Germline CDR1 reads SGHVS; CDR2 reads FNYEAQ. This CDR3 contains 15 residues. CDR3 in amino acids: CASSFGQGQAYEQYF. The CDR3 DNA sequence: TGTGCCAGCAGCTTCGGACAGGGCCAAGCTTACGAGCAGTACTTC.

V is TRBV4-2 and J is TRBJ1-5, with no clear D. V lost 4 bases, J lost 0 bases, and 19 bases lay in between. This CDR3 has 18 residues. Germline V gene sequence: CDR1 LGHNA, CDR2 YNFKEQ. DNA for the CDR3: TGTGCCAGCAGCCGCCATGAGTCCGAGGAATATAGCAATCAGCCCCAGCATTTT. It yields the protein CASSRHESEEYSNQPQHF.

This clone was counted a few times. The chain is built from TRBV6-4 and TRBJ2-2; TRBD1 matches 8 bases. This CDR3 has 14 amino acids. Germline CDR1 and CDR2: MRHNA and SNTAGT. V lost 4 bases and J lost 3; bases outside the gene matches: 1. The CDR3 DNA sequence: TGTGCCAGCAGTGCAGGGGGCGACACCGGGGAGCTGTTTTTT. Residues: CASSAGGDTGELFF.

In this sample, this clone turned up a few times. This chain uses TRBV21-1 with TRBJ2-3; the table assigns TRBD1, which was not confirmed against the DNA. TRBV21-1 is a recognized pseudogene. This CDR3 is 14 amino acids long. The CDR3 DNA reads as TGTGCCAGCAGCAAGATTGAGGGGGCAGATACGCAGTATTTT. This translates into CASSKIEGADTQYF.

This chain uses TRBV5-1 with TRBJ2-4, with TRBD2 as a possible D gene (5 bases). Germline V CDR1 and CDR2: SGHRS, YFSETQ. V dropped 4 bases and J dropped 0 bases, with 14 bases sitting between them. This CDR3 contains 16 residues. In DNA, the CDR3 is TGCGCCAGCAGCGGGAGCGGCGGCATAGCCAAAAACATTCAGTACTTC. This codes for CASSGSGGIAKNIQYF.

The chain is built from TRBV18 and TRBJ2-5; D not resolved. This CDR3 has 14 amino acids. V was cut by 0 bases and J by 2 bases, with 7 bases left in between. Germline CDR1 KGHSH, CDR2 LQKENI. The CDR3 sequence: CASSPPSNQETQYF. DNA of the CDR3: TGTGCCAGCTCACCACCGTCAAATCAAGAGACCCAGTACTTC.

This sequence joins TRBV18 and TRBJ2-3; 9 bases are a match to TRBD1. The germline V gene encodes CDR1 KGHSH and CDR2 LQKENI. Trimming took 2 bases from V and 5 from J; bases not matched to a gene: 5. CDR3 length: 15 residues. The CDR3 region is CASSPGTGLLDTQYF. The CDR3 DNA follows: TGTGCCAGCTCACCAGGGACAGGGTTATTAGATACGCAGTATTTT.

This clone has a handful of counts. DNA for the CDR3: TGTGCCAGCAGCTTCAGGTCAGATACGCAGTATTTT. Translating gives CASSFRSDTQYF. The V gene is TRBV5-5, the J gene TRBJ2-3; D remains unclear. Per the germline V gene, CDR1 is SGHKS and CDR2 is YYEKEE (reference sequence). CDR3 length equals 12 residues. The V gene lost 2 bases and the J gene lost 4 bases, with 5 bases spanning the gap.

This clone appeared a few times. The chain carries TRBV7-2 and TRBJ2-1; 7 nucleotides match TRBD1. Germline lookup yields CDR1 SGHTA and CDR2 FQGNSA. V was clipped by 6 bases and J by 6 bases; unmatched bases: 8. This CDR3 comprises 14 residues. CDR3 coding DNA: TGTGCCAGCAGGCTCGGGACAGCATCCAATGAGCAGTTCTTC. Its translation: CASRLGTASNEQFF.

A few counts support this clone. The genes are TRBV10-3 and TRBJ1-2; D is ambiguous. This CDR3 spans 12 amino acids. Per the germline V gene, CDR1 is ENHRY and CDR2 is SYGVKD. The ends were cut back, 6 bases at V and 8 bases at J, with 13 bases in the middle. The CDR3 coding sequence is TGTGCCATCAGGCCTGACTCCGGGGGCTACACCTTC. Amino acid sequence: CAIRPDSGGYTF.

The CDR3 nucleotides read TGTGCCAGCTCACCACCGACGGGGGGGCCGGAGACCCAGTACTTC. Protein product: CASSPPTGGPETQYF. The chain is built from TRBV18 and TRBJ2-5, with 8 bases that match TRBD2. Germline V lookup: CDR1 KGHSH, CDR2 LQKENI. The CDR3 has 15 amino acids. With 0 bases clipped from V and 5 bases from J, the junction kept 5 bases outside the gene matches. Full variable domain (outside the CDR3, taken from reference TRBV18 and TRBJ2-5): NAGVMQNPRHLVRRRGQEARLRCSPMKGHSHVYWYRQLPEEGLKFMVYLQKENIIDESGMPKERFSAEFPKEGPSILRIQQVVRGDSAAYFCASSPPTGGPETQYFGPGTRLLVL.

J is TRBJ2-7 and V is TRBV7-9; D perhaps matches TRBD1 (5 bases). This CDR3 spans 15 amino acids. CDR1 and CDR2 from the germline V gene are SEHNR and FQNEAQ (reference sequence). V was pared by 5 bases and J by 4 bases, with 18 bases between. The CDR3: CASSHRKARAYEQYF. The CDR3 region has the DNA TGTGCCAGCAGCCACAGAAAGGCCAGGGCTTACGAGCAGTACTTC. The whole variable domain, remainder taken from reference TRBV7-9 and TRBJ2-7, is DTGVSQNPRHKITKRGQNVTFRCDPISEHNRLYWYRQTLGQGPEFLTYFQNEAQLEKSRLLSDRFSAERPKGSFSTLEIQRTEQGDSAMYLCASSHRKARAYEQYFGPGTRLTVT.

The V and J genes are TRBV5-4 and TRBJ1-1; D perhaps matches TRBD1 (5 bases). The length of the CDR3 is 16 residues. Trimming took off 0 bases at V and 11 bases at J, with 23 bases between the two ends. Germline CDR1 is SGHNT and CDR2 is YYREEE (reference sequence). The CDR3 is CASSLGGGTQTIVAFF. CDR3 nucleotide sequence: TGTGCCAGCAGCTTGGGGGGCGGGACCCAAACTATTGTCGCTTTCTTT.

The chain links TRBV7-3 to TRBJ2-5; TRBD2 aligns across 9 bases. Germline V gene data show CDR1 as SGHTA and CDR2 as FQGTGA. V was pared by 5 bases and J by 1 base, with 5 bases of the junction left unmatched. The CDR3 length is 15 residues. CDR3 protein: CASSSSGGTQETQYF. The CDR3 DNA sequence: TGTGCCAGCAGCAGTAGCGGGGGAACCCAAGAGACCCAGTACTTC.

This clone was found once. This chain joins TRBV4-2 and TRBJ2-3, with a possible D match to TRBD2 (6 bases). Germline V gene data show CDR1 as LGHNA and CDR2 as YNFKEQ. The CDR3 consists of 15 residues. Deletions cut 3 bases from V and 0 bases from J, with 10 bases between. The DNA of the CDR3 is TGTGCCAGCAGCCAGGGGACTGATAGCACAGATACGCAGTATTTT. It codes for CASSQGTDSTDTQYF.

V and J are TRBV6-6 and TRBJ1-1, with 10 bases aligning to TRBD1. The ends lost 7 bases at V and 3 bases at J; junction bases unmatched: 5. Germline loops: CDR1 MNHNY, CDR2 SVGAGI (reference sequence). CDR3 length: 14 residues. DNA of the CDR3: TGTGCCAGCACCTGGGGGACAGGGGACACTGAAGCTTTCTTT. Amino acid sequence: CASTWGTGDTEAFF.

The sample holds a few counts of this clone. This chain joins TRBV6-1 and TRBJ2-7; D possibly corresponds to TRBD1 (6 bases). The germline CDR1 and CDR2 sequences are MNHNS and SASEGT. Trimming left V 11 bases short and J 2 bases short, with 10 bases between. The CDR3 consists of 11 residues. CDR3 in amino acids: CALKGAYEQYF. For the CDR3, the DNA is TGTGCCCTCAAGGGGGCCTACGAGCAGTACTTC.

The gene calls are TRBV9 and TRBJ2-3; 7 bases fit TRBD2. Germline CDR1 SGDLS, CDR2 YYNGEE. V lost 0 bases, J lost 0 bases, and 4 bases stayed unmatched. There are 16 residues in the CDR3. In DNA, the CDR3 is TGTGCCAGCAGCGTAGGCCTAGCGGATAGCACAGATACGCAGTATTTT. Translating it yields CASSVGLADSTDTQYF.